The entry below gives a single T cell receptor beta chain sequence along with its context. Its matching antigen is unknown. Libraries were prepared by immunoSEQ multiplex PCR; TCRdb keeps only in-frame clonotypes and omits some of them. Among around 69,000 clones listed, around nine tenths were seen once. This specimen belongs to a study of T cell responses to AZD1222 COVID-19 vaccine. Study results and caveats: Elevations in Spike-specific TCR breadth and depth followed administration of two AZD1222 doses.

This CDR3 is 12 amino acids long. With 6 bases clipped from V and 5 bases from J, the junction kept 2 bases outside the gene matches. Germline-derived CDR1 and CDR2 are MNHEY and SVGAGI. Sequences were derived from peripheral blood, sampled on day 0 of AZD1222 vaccination. The chain couples TRBV6-5 to TRBJ2-5; TRBD2 matches 8 bases. The sequence was collected from an adult in good health. The DNA of the CDR3 is TGTGCCAGCAGGGGACTAGTGGAGACCCAGTACTTC. This encodes CASRGLVETQYF.